Following are 30 T cell receptor beta chains from one sample sequenced in a study of blood T cells in healthy people across ages. Primers used in a second PCR of roughly 7 to 11 cycles were a sample-barcoded 5' primer and a J-beta primer mix. One entry per CDR3 protein, called by TCRdb with MiXCR from the 5' RACE reads. This sample has about 630,000 distinct CDR3 sequences; 20% to 25% occur once, and the top ten carry roughly 3.7%. The sample consisted of blood. These receptors all stem from a man aged 65 to 79 in good health.

The chain carries TRBV15 and TRBJ2-1, with D perhaps being TRBD1 or TRBD2 (5 bases each). The DNA matches TRBJ2-7 better at its end, which makes the J call doubtful. Germline V gives CDR1 LNHNV, CDR2 YYDKDF (reference sequence). The length of the CDR3 is 15 residues. CDR3 in DNA: TGTGCCACCAGCAGAGATGTCAGCAGGGCGGGCGAGCAGTACTTC. It codes for CATSRDVSRAGEQYF.

This clonotype has at least ten counts. The chain employs TRBV11-2 and TRBJ2-4; TRBD1 is a possible D gene (5 bases). V lost 5 bases, J lost 8 bases, and 7 bases lay in between. The CDR3 contains 11 residues. From germline, CDR1 is SGHAT and CDR2 FQNNGV. CDR3 sequence: CASSLGDIQYF. As DNA, the CDR3 is TGTGCCAGCAGCCTAGGGGACATTCAGTACTTC.

CDR3 amino acids: CSARGTNGYTF. The CDR3 DNA follows: TGCAGTGCCCGAGGGACCAATGGCTACACCTTC. The chain employs TRBV20-1 and TRBJ1-2, with D possibly matching TRBD1 (5 bases). Germline V CDR1 and CDR2: DFQATT, SNEGSKA (reference sequence). The CDR3 has 11 residues. With 6 bases removed from V and 6 bases from J, the gap between germline ends came to 11 bases.

The chain carries TRBV4-1 and TRBJ2-3; D is possibly TRBD1 (6 bases). Germline V gives CDR1 MGHRA, CDR2 YSYEKL. The ends were cut back, 4 bases at V and 4 bases at J, with 21 bases in the middle. CDR3 length equals 17 residues. The CDR3 spells CASSPSIQGYPADTQYF. The CDR3, as DNA: TGCGCCAGCAGCCCCTCGATACAGGGCTATCCCGCAGATACGCAGTATTTT.

This chain links TRBV29-1 with TRBJ1-1; D remains unclear. The germline CDR1 and CDR2 sequences are SQVTM and ANQGSEA. The CDR3 is 12 amino acids. V lost 3 bases to trimming and J lost 7 bases, with 12 bases between them. CDR3 amino acids: CSVDGIEGEAFF. The CDR3 nucleotides read TGCAGCGTTGACGGGATTGAGGGTGAAGCTTTCTTT. The full variable domain, completed using reference TRBV29-1 and TRBJ1-1, is SAVISQKPSRDICQRGTSLTIQCQVDSQVTMMFWYRQQPGQSLTLIATANQGSEATYESGFVIDKFPISRPNLTFSTLTVSNMSPEDSSIYLCSVDGIEGEAFFGQGTRLTVV.

This clonotype was seen many times. The chain is built from TRBV12-3 or TRBV12-4 and TRBJ2-1; the D is unclear. This CDR3 region has 13 residues. The V end was cut by 3 bases, the J end by 4 bases, with 7 bases between. The CDR3 loop reads CASSFSLYNEQFF. In DNA, the CDR3 is TGTGCCAGCAGTTTCTCCTTGTACAATGAGCAGTTCTTC.

At least ten counts were recorded for this clonotype. The J gene is TRBJ2-7, the V gene TRBV12-3 or TRBV12-4; tentative D call: TRBD2 (5 bases). The CDR3 is made up of 11 amino acids. Between the trimmed V and J ends, which lost 6 bases and 6 bases, there was a span of 9 bases. The CDR3 is CASSPRGEQYF. CDR3 coding DNA: TGTGCCAGCAGCCCCCGGGGCGAGCAGTACTTC.

This clonotype occurred once. Mismatch with germline at one junction end may stem from a read error. This rearrangement joins TRBV7-2 to TRBJ2-3; 7 nucleotides line up with TRBD1. The CDR3 loop spans 14 amino acids. Per the germline V gene, CDR1 is SGHTA and CDR2 is FQGNSA. The CDR3 here is CAGSPEGATDTQYF. Written as DNA, the CDR3 is TGTGCCGGCAGCCCTGAGGGGGCTACAGATACGCAGTATTTT. Using reference TRBV7-2 and TRBJ2-3 for the parts outside the CDR3, the full variable domain is GAGVSQSPSNKVTEKGKDVELRCDPISGHTALYWYRQSLGQGLEFLIYFQGNSAPDKSGLPSDRFSAERTGGSVSTLTIQRTQQEDSAVYLCAGSPEGATDTQYFGPGTRLTVL.

This CDR3 reads CASSLVGLAGGLYNEQFF. The CDR3 DNA is TGTGCCAGCAGCTTAGTGGGACTAGCGGGAGGGTTATACAATGAGCAGTTCTTC. J is TRBJ2-1 and V is TRBV11-2, with 16 nucleotides matching TRBD2. Germline V gene lookup returns CDR1 SGHAT and CDR2 FQNNGV. CDR3 size: 18 residues. The junction had 4 bases not matched to a gene; V was cut back by 1 base and J by 4 bases. The whole variable domain, filled in from reference TRBV11-2 and TRBJ2-1, reads EAGVAQSPRYKIIEKRQSVAFWCNPISGHATLYWYQQILGQGPKLLIQFQNNGVVDDSQLPKDRFSAERLKGVDSTLKIQPAKLEDSAVYLCASSLVGLAGGLYNEQFFGPGTRLTVL.

The chain is built from TRBV19 and TRBJ2-5; 11 bases agree with TRBD2. The J call may be in error: the DNA end matches TRBJ2-7 better. There are 15 residues in the CDR3. In germline, CDR1 is LNHDA, CDR2 SQIVND (reference sequence). This CDR3 is CASRDPGTSGYEQYF. For the CDR3, the DNA is TGTGCCAGTAGGGACCCCGGGACTAGCGGCTACGAGCAGTACTTC.

The chain carries TRBV3-1 and TRBJ2-7; D remains ambiguous. Germline V CDR1 and CDR2: LGHDT, YNNKEL (reference sequence). The CDR3 loop spans 13 amino acids. V dropped 8 bases and J dropped 0 bases, with 11 bases sitting between them. DNA of the CDR3: TGTGCCAGCGGGAAGGCGAGCTCCTACGAGCAGTACTTC. It codes for CASGKASSYEQYF.

The rearrangement joins TRBV20-1 to TRBJ2-4, with 8 bases aligning to TRBD2. This CDR3 has 15 residues. V lost 4 bases to trimming and J lost 6 bases; unmatched junction nucleotides: 11. Germline V CDR1 and CDR2: DFQATT, SNEGSKA (reference sequence). The CDR3 DNA follows: TGCAGTGCTAAGCTCCAGGACAGCGGGAGAAACATTCAGTACTTC. Its protein product is CSAKLQDSGRNIQYF.

V gene TRBV6-5 combines with J gene TRBJ2-1, with D perhaps matching TRBD2 (6 bases). The CDR3 contains 14 residues. Germline V gene data show CDR1 as MNHEY and CDR2 as SVGAGI. V lost 2 bases, J lost 9 bases, and 14 bases lay in between. The DNA for the CDR3 is TGTGCCAGCAGTTACAGGGCGGGGAATAGTGAGCAGTTCTTC. Translated, it gives CASSYRAGNSEQFF.

The rearrangement joins TRBV24-1 to TRBJ2-6; D not resolved. The germline gives CDR1 KGHDR, CDR2 SFDVKD. Trimming removed 4 bases at V and 8 bases at J, with 8 bases between. This CDR3 region has 13 residues. CDR3 in DNA: TGTGCCACCAGTGACGCAGTGACCAACGTCCTGACTTTC. It encodes CATSDAVTNVLTF.

Many counts were recorded for this clonotype. The chain combines TRBV28 with TRBJ1-2, with D possibly TRBD1 on 6 matching bases. The V gene lost 3 bases and the J gene lost 8 bases, with 13 bases spanning the gap. The CDR3 has 13 residues. Germline V lookup: CDR1 MDHEN, CDR2 SYDVKM. The CDR3 sequence: CASSLGQGRGYTF. The CDR3 coding sequence is TGTGCCAGCAGTTTGGGGCAGGGGAGAGGCTACACCTTC.

The chain joins TRBV6-5 to TRBJ2-4; D is perhaps TRBD1 (6 bases). Germline assignment: CDR1 MNHEY and CDR2 SVGAGI. V shed 7 bases and J shed 6 bases, with 13 bases lying between them. CDR3 length: 13 residues. In DNA, the CDR3 is TGTGCCAGCATTGCACAGGGCACAAACATTCAGTACTTC. This sequence encodes CASIAQGTNIQYF.

This clonotype has a handful of counts. The chain employs TRBV18 and TRBJ2-1, with 7 bases fitting TRBD1. The CDR3 has 15 amino acids. V dropped 3 bases and J dropped 5; count of bases not matched to a gene: 7. The germline gives CDR1 KGHSH, CDR2 LQKENI. The CDR3 DNA sequence: TGTGCCAGCTCACCGGCGACAGGGCGGGACAATGAGCAGTTCTTC. This gives the protein CASSPATGRDNEQFF.

The chain joins TRBV18 to TRBJ2-7; D not certain. The germline V gene encodes CDR1 KGHSH and CDR2 LQKENI. This CDR3 has 12 amino acids. V gave up 3 bases and J gave up 4 bases, with 7 bases separating them. CDR3 in amino acids: CASSPSRYEQYF. CDR3 DNA: TGTGCCAGCTCACCGTCCCGATACGAGCAGTACTTC.

The chain links TRBV5-6 to TRBJ2-3; 11 bases agree with TRBD2. V shed 3 bases and J 2 bases; nucleotides not matched to a gene: 11. CDR3 size: 18 residues. CDR1 SGHDT and CDR2 YYEEEE come from the germline V gene. The CDR3 nucleotides read TGTGCCAGCAGCTCAAACCCTCTAGCGGGGGGCTTCACAGATACGCAGTATTTT. It codes for CASSSNPLAGGFTDTQYF.

CDR3 sequence (DNA): TGTGCCAGCAGCGTAGAGCCCGGCCAGGGGTCTAACTATGGCTACACCTTC. Its protein product is CASSVEPGQGSNYGYTF. The chain carries TRBV9 and TRBJ1-2, with a weak D call TRBD1 (6 bases). Trimming shortened V by 0 bases and J by 0 bases, and 15 bases separated the two germline ends. CDR3 length: 17 amino acids. Germline values: CDR1 SGDLS, CDR2 YYNGEE.

This chain links TRBV3-1 with TRBJ2-7, with a possible D match to TRBD2 (5 bases). In germline, CDR1 is LGHDT, CDR2 YNNKEL (reference sequence). Trimming took 1 base from V and 0 from J, leaving 13 bases between them. There are 16 residues in the CDR3. The CDR3 loop is CASSQGVSGSSYEQYF. As DNA, the CDR3 is TGTGCCAGCAGCCAAGGCGTCAGCGGAAGCTCCTACGAGCAGTACTTC.

The V call is TRBV7-2, the J call TRBJ2-5; D possibly corresponds to TRBD1 (5 bases). There are 15 residues in the CDR3. Trimming stripped 1 base from V and 2 bases from J, with 11 bases between. Germline CDR1 is SGHTA and CDR2 is FQGNSA. The CDR3 DNA follows: TGTGCCAGCAGCTTAGATGCAGGGCGGCAAGAGACCCAGTACTTC. Protein: CASSLDAGRQETQYF.

The chain couples TRBV18 to TRBJ2-4; D possibly corresponds to TRBD2 (6 bases). Germline V gene sequence: CDR1 KGHSH, CDR2 LQKENI. The CDR3 extends over 14 amino acids. V lost 5 bases and J 8 bases, leaving 16 bases between the germline ends. CDR3 protein: CASSATDGEDIQYF. CDR3 DNA: TGTGCCAGCTCAGCGACTGATGGGGAGGACATTCAGTACTTC. The full variable domain, completed using reference TRBV18 and TRBJ2-4, is NAGVMQNPRHLVRRRGQEARLRCSPMKGHSHVYWYRQLPEEGLKFMVYLQKENIIDESGMPKERFSAEFPKEGPSILRIQQVVRGDSAAYFCASSATDGEDIQYFGAGTRLSVL.

With regard to this clonotype: The junction and the germline gene differ at one end; a read error may be behind it. The chain joins TRBV7-9 to TRBJ1-2; D is uncertain. Germline-derived CDR1 and CDR2 are SEHNR and FQNEAQ (reference sequence). CDR3 length: 13 amino acids. The CDR3 DNA reads TGCGCCAGCAGCTTACTGGACGGCTATGGCTACACCTTC. Protein: CASSLLDGYGYTF. The whole variable domain, remainder taken from reference TRBV7-9 and TRBJ1-2, is DTGVSQNPRHKITKRGQNVTFRCDPISEHNRLYWYRQTLGQGPEFLTYFQNEAQLEKSRLLSDRFSAERPKGSFSTLEIQRTEQGDSAMYLCASSLLDGYGYTFGSGTRLTVV.

The table lists this clonotype with a few counts. The chain links TRBV4-1 to TRBJ1-2; TRBD1 matches 9 bases. The length of the CDR3 is 18 residues. The V and J ends lost 0 bases and 4 bases, in that order; junction bases with no gene match: 12. The germline CDR1 and CDR2 sequences are MGHRA and YSYEKL. The CDR3 bases are TGCGCCAGCAGCCAAGATCCCGGGACAGGGATTAGAGGCTATGGCTACACCTTC. This translates into CASSQDPGTGIRGYGYTF.

The chain joins TRBV7-9 to TRBJ2-5; D possibly corresponds to TRBD2 (6 bases). The J call is in doubt because the DNA end fits TRBJ2-7 better. Germline CDR1 reads SEHNR; CDR2 reads FQNEAQ (reference sequence). CDR3 length: 16 residues. CDR3 amino acids: CASSLRRGGDLYEQYF. Here the CDR3 DNA reads TGTGCCAGCAGCTTACGTCGGGGAGGAGACCTCTACGAGCAGTACTTC.

About this clonotype itself: Relative to the germline gene, one junction end is altered; a read error may explain this. J is TRBJ2-7 and V is TRBV18; 7 nucleotides line up with TRBD2. Germline CDR1 reads KGHSH; CDR2 reads LQKENI. This CDR3 is built from 14 residues. The CDR3 loop is CASTPRGRVFEQYF. The DNA for the CDR3 is TGTGCCAGCACACCACGCGGGAGAGTCTTCGAGCAGTACTTC.

Only a few counts were recorded for this clonotype. The gene calls are TRBV20-1 and TRBJ2-7; 7 nucleotides line up with TRBD1. CDR3 length: 15 amino acids. Germline loops: CDR1 DFQATT, CDR2 SNEGSKA (reference sequence). In DNA, the CDR3 is TGCAGCGCTCGAAAGGGACAGATGACCTCCTACGAGCAGTACTTC. Translated, it gives CSARKGQMTSYEQYF.

J is TRBJ2-1 and V is TRBV6-5, with 7 bases lining up with TRBD2. Germline V gives CDR1 MNHEY, CDR2 SVGAGI. The CDR3 contains 14 residues. After removal of 0 bases from V and 6 bases from J, the junction contained 2 bases not matched to a gene. CDR3 sequence: CASSYSASGNEQFF. The CDR3 bases are TGTGCCAGCAGTTACTCCGCTAGCGGCAATGAGCAGTTCTTC.

In this sample, this clonotype turned up once. Here the CDR3 DNA reads TGTGCCAGCAGCTTGGGGGGAGTCAGAGATACGCAGTATTTT. As protein: CASSLGGVRDTQYF. The chain has TRBV7-2 and TRBJ2-3; maybe TRBD2 (6 bases). Germline V CDR1 and CDR2: SGHTA, FQGNSA. The CDR3 sequence is 14 residues long. The V and J ends lost 3 bases and 5 bases respectively, with 12 bases between them.